This T cell receptor (beta chain) is from a study of OX40 agonist ivuxolimab in advanced cancers. In the study overall: Hepatocellular carcinoma, melanoma, renal cell or head and neck cancer was diagnosed in the dose-escalation patients. Findings of the study overall: Antigen targets of the expanded peripheral T cells went undetermined.

Remarks on this clone: Its matching antigen is unknown.

Patients were excluded for autoimmune disease history or systemic immunosuppression. Sampling of blood occurred at baseline, cycle 4 day 1, and cycle 7 day 1. This CDR3 region has 16 residues. Germline V gives CDR1 SGHTA, CDR2 FQGNSA. Losses at the gene ends were 4 bases for V and 3 bases for J; bases not matched to a gene: 8. Only in-frame clones appear in the TCRdb table, and some are missing; sequencing was by immunoSEQ multiplex PCR. Of about 50,000 clones listed, approximately 86% are singletons. Sequences were derived from CD4+ or CD8+ T cells sorted from blood, sampled in a trial of the OX40 agonist ivuxolimab. This clonotype originated in an adult with an advanced solid tumor such as melanoma, head and neck, liver or kidney cancer. V and J are TRBV7-2 and TRBJ2-7, with 11 bases identical to TRBD2. The CDR3, as DNA: TGTGCCAGCAGCTCCTATGGGACTAGCGGAAACTACGAGCAGTACTTC. Translation: CASSSYGTSGNYEQYF.